These T cell receptor beta chains were read from a single sample in a study of technical replicates of blood from several donors. Only in-frame clones appear in the TCRdb table, and some are missing; sequencing was by immunoSEQ multiplex PCR. The sample has around 64,000 clones, approximately 92% seen once. The sample was PBMCs. The receptors shown here come from a human donor in good health. Some clones in this sample may be carry-over from other donors' samples. CDR3s include the opening cysteine and the closing phenylalanine or tryptophan. The D gene is left open where the match is weak. Size is stated for part of the rows, as once, few or many counts, or as a class when the clone is expanded.

j_gene | abundance | d_gene | v_gene | CDR3nt | CDR3aa
TRBJ2-2 | - | - | TRBV9 | TGTGCCAGCAGCACTCAGTCACGTAGCGCTGGGGAGCTGTTTTTT | CASSTQSRSAGELFF
TRBJ2-1 | - | - | TRBV15 | TGTGCCACCAGCCTACCAGGGGTATGGTCTGAGCAGTTCTTC | CATSLPGVWSEQFF
TRBJ1-1 | - | - | TRBV2 | TGTGCCAGCAGGGCCGCGGGGGGGGGCCTAGGGGCTGAAGCTTTCTTT | CASRAAGGGLGAEAFF
TRBJ1-2 | - | TRBD1 | TRBV6-1 | TGTGCCACAGACAGGGGCCTTGTTGGCTACACCTTC | CATDRGLVGYTF
TRBJ2-5 | - | - | TRBV29-1 | TGCAGCGTTGATCTCGGGAGACAAGAGACCCAGTACTTC | CSVDLGRQETQYF
TRBJ1-2 | - | TRBD1 | TRBV27 | TGTGCCAGCAGCCTGACAGGGAAGGGAGGCTACACCTTC | CASSLTGKGGYTF
TRBJ2-3 | - | TRBD2 | TRBV15 | TGTGCCACCAGCAGAGAAATAGCGGGGGGCGATACGCAGTATTTT | CATSREIAGGDTQYF
TRBJ1-2 | once | TRBD1 | TRBV5-1 | TGCGCCAGCAGCTTGGGGGACAGGGACTATGGCTACACCTTC | CASSLGDRDYGYTF
TRBJ1-1 | - | - | TRBV6-1 | TGTGCCAGCAGTGCGTCCACAGCCGTTATGAACACTGAAGCTTTCTTT | CASSASTAVMNTEAFF
TRBJ2-2 | - | TRBD2 | TRBV6-5 | TGTGCCAGCAAGCCGACTAGCGGTCTCACCGGGGAGCTGTTTTTT | CASKPTSGLTGELFF
TRBJ2-5 | - | - | TRBV6-1 | TGTGCCAGCAATTTTCGAGGATTGGAGACCCAGTACTTC | CASNFRGLETQYF
TRBJ2-1 | - | - | TRBV7-9 | TGTGCCAGCAACCCGGTCAGCGTCCGGGGTAATGAGCAGTTCTTC | CASNPVSVRGNEQFF
TRBJ1-1 | few | TRBD1 | TRBV7-6 | TGTGCCAGCAGCTCGTGGACAGGGGACACTGAAGCTTTCTTT | CASSSWTGDTEAFF
TRBJ1-2 | - | - | TRBV10-3 | TGTGCCATCAGTGAGCGCCAGTCTAACTATGGCTACACCTTC | CAISERQSNYGYTF
TRBJ2-1 | - | - | TRBV5-6 | TGTGCCAGCAGCTTTGGATTGCGGGGGCGTACGGGCAATGAGCAGTTCTTC | CASSFGLRGRTGNEQFF
TRBJ1-1 | - | TRBD1 | TRBV6-7 | TGTGCCAGCAGCTCTGCCCCCGGGACAGGAGTCAAAATGAACACTGAAGCTTTCTTT | CASSSAPGTGVKMNTEAFF
TRBJ2-5 | - | - | TRBV5-1 | TGCGCCAGCAGTTTCCAATCCAGGGGACAAGAGACCCAGTACTTC | CASSFQSRGQETQYF
TRBJ2-1 | - | TRBD2 | TRBV2 | TGTGCCAGCAGGCCCGCGAGCGGGGGTTACAATGAGCAGTTCTTC | CASRPASGGYNEQFF
TRBJ2-1 | - | TRBD1 | TRBV5-1 | TGCGCCAGCAGCGGGGGTACAGGGGGCGTCTACAATGAGCAGTTCTTC | CASSGGTGGVYNEQFF
TRBJ2-3 | - | TRBD1 | TRBV19 | TGTGCCAGTATTGGACAGGGGGCTAGCACAGATACGCAGTATTTT | CASIGQGASTDTQYF
TRBJ2-3 | - | TRBD1 | TRBV4-3 | TGCGCCAGCAGCCAAGCCGGGCAGGGGGCAGATACGCAGTATTTT | CASSQAGQGADTQYF
TRBJ2-3 | few | TRBD1 | TRBV12-5 | TGTGCTAGTGGTCCTACAGGGGGGAAATTGGATACGCAGTATTTT | CASGPTGGKLDTQYF
TRBJ2-3 | - | TRBD1 | TRBV7-7 | TGTGCCAGCAGCCCCGGGACAGGGATAACAGATACGCAGTATTTT | CASSPGTGITDTQYF
TRBJ2-7 | - | - | TRBV4-2 | TGTGCCAGCAGCCAAGGTCAGGGGCCCTACTACGAGCAGTACTTC | CASSQGQGPYYEQYF
TRBJ1-6 | - | - | TRBV25-1 | TGTGCCAGCAGTGAGGGACTGGGGCAGGCACCCCTCCACTTT | CASSEGLGQAPLHF
TRBJ2-1 | once | TRBD1 | TRBV7-8 | TGTGCCAGCAGCTCGGACAGGGGGTTCGATGAGCAGTTCTTC | CASSSDRGFDEQFF
TRBJ2-7 | - | TRBD2 | TRBV7-9 | TGTGCCAGCAGCTTTGGTAGCGGGCACTACGAGCAGTACTTC | CASSFGSGHYEQYF
TRBJ1-2 | - | - | TRBV7-2 | TGTGCCAGCAGCCTGAGTGCTTTCTATGGCTACACCTTC | CASSLSAFYGYTF
TRBJ2-3 | - | TRBD1 | TRBV6-6 | TGTGCCAGCAAACTGGGGACAGTGATCACAGATACGCAGTATTTT | CASKLGTVITDTQYF
TRBJ2-1 | once | TRBD2 | TRBV4-3 | TGCGCCAGCAGCCAAGATCGACTAGCGATGAATGAGCAGTTCTTC | CASSQDRLAMNEQFF
TRBJ2-1 | - | TRBD2 | TRBV5-1 | TGCGCCAGCAGCTCCCAGAATCTAGCGGGGGGAGGCAATGAGCAGTTCTTC | CASSSQNLAGGGNEQFF
TRBJ2-1 | - | TRBD1 | TRBV7-2 | TGTGCCAGCAGCTTAGGGGACAGGGTCCACAATGAGCAGTTCTTC | CASSLGDRVHNEQFF
TRBJ2-7 | once | - | TRBV12-5 | TGTGCTAGTGGTTTGCTGTACTACGAGCAGTACTTC | CASGLLYYEQYF
TRBJ1-6 | once | TRBD1 | TRBV30 | TGTGCCTGGGCGGGACAGCCTAATTCACCCCTCCACTTT | CAWAGQPNSPLHF
TRBJ2-1 | - | TRBD2 | TRBV2 | TGTGCCAGCAGTTCGGGACTAGCGGAGAATGAGCAGTTCTTC | CASSSGLAENEQFF
TRBJ1-1 | - | TRBD1 | TRBV5-1 | TGCGCCAGCAGCGGGGGTGGGCAGGGGGGGAACACTGAAGCTTTCTTT | CASSGGGQGGNTEAFF
TRBJ2-2 | - | TRBD2 | TRBV2 | TGTGCCAGCAGTATCAAGCGGGAGGCCACCGGGGAGCTGTTTTTT | CASSIKREATGELFF
TRBJ1-2 | - | - | TRBV25-1 | TGTGCCAGCAGTGAGTTTAGGGGACATATCTATGGCTACACCTTC | CASSEFRGHIYGYTF
TRBJ2-5 | - | TRBD1 | TRBV2 | TGTGCCAGCACTGGGACAGGGGCCACGGGTGAGACCCAGTACTTC | CASTGTGATGETQYF
TRBJ2-6 | - | - | TRBV19 | TGTGCCAGTAGCTCAGGGTTCTCTGGGGCCAACGTCCTGACTTTC | CASSSGFSGANVLTF
TRBJ1-2 | - | - | TRBV18 | TGTGCCAGCTCCCCCGTGGGGGGGAAGGGTAACTATGGCTACACCTTC | CASSPVGGKGNYGYTF
TRBJ2-3 | - | TRBD2 | TRBV7-7 | TGTGCCAGCAGCCCCACCGGACTAGAGGGAGATACGCAGTATTTT | CASSPTGLEGDTQYF
TRBJ2-5 | - | - | TRBV12-5 | TGTGCTAGTGGTTTATTGGGGCGGGAGACCCAGTACTTC | CASGLLGRETQYF
TRBJ2-1 | - | TRBD1 | TRBV2 | TGTGCCAGCAGTGAATGGTACCCGGGACAGGGACGGATTTACAATGAGCAGTTCTTC | CASSEWYPGQGRIYNEQFF
TRBJ2-1 | - | - | TRBV10-1 | TGCGCCAGCAGTCGAGGCCTGGGGGCACAATACAATGAGCAGTTCTTC | CASSRGLGAQYNEQFF
TRBJ1-2 | - | - | TRBV7-2 | TGTGCCAGCAGCTTAGCAGTAGGGGTAGCTAACTATGGCTACACCTTC | CASSLAVGVANYGYTF
TRBJ2-7 | - | TRBD2 | TRBV9 | TGTGCCAGCAGCCTGTTACTAGCGGGAGACTCCTACGAGCAGTACTTC | CASSLLLAGDSYEQYF
TRBJ1-4 | - | - | TRBV5-5 | TGTGCCAGCAGCAGTAACAGGCGTAGTGAAAAACTGTTTTTT | CASSSNRRSEKLFF
TRBJ1-5 | - | - | TRBV2 | TGTGCCAGCGGGCAGCCAAGCTTTAAAGGCAATCAGCCCCAGCATTTT | CASGQPSFKGNQPQHF
TRBJ1-1 | - | - | TRBV7-9 | TGTGCCAGCAGCTTAGTATCAGGGATGAACACTGAAGCTTTCTTT | CASSLVSGMNTEAFF
TRBJ2-3 | - | TRBD2 | TRBV5-1 | TGCGCCAGCAGCTACCCAACGCAAGGGGAGGGAAATACGCAGTATTTT | CASSYPTQGEGNTQYF
TRBJ1-2 | - | TRBD1 | TRBV19 | TGTGCCAGTAGTAGGGGACACCAGGGGGTCAGCTATGGCTACACCTTC | CASSRGHQGVSYGYTF
TRBJ1-6 | - | - | TRBV18 | TGTGCCAGCTCACTTAACCCCCGGGAAGCACCCCTCCACTTT | CASSLNPREAPLHF
TRBJ1-2 | - | TRBD1 | TRBV4-3 | TGCGCCAGCAGCCAAGATGGGGCAGGGGGCAGAAAAAGCTATGGCTACACCTTC | CASSQDGAGGRKSYGYTF
TRBJ2-2 | - | - | TRBV27 | TGTGCCAGCAGTTTGTTTGGGCCTAACACCGGGGAGCTGTTTTTT | CASSLFGPNTGELFF